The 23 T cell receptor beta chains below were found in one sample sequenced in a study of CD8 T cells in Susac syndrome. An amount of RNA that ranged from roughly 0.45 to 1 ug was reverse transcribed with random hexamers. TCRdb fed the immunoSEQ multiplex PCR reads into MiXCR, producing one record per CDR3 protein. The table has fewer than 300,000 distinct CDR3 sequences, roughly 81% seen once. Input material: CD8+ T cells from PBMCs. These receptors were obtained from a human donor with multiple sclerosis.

This CDR3 is CASSPTQTGEGTGELFF. CDR3 nucleotide sequence: TGTGCCAGCAGTCCGACTCAAACGGGAGAAGGCACCGGGGAGCTGTTTTTT. The chain is built from TRBV6-1 and TRBJ2-2; maybe TRBD2 (6 bases). Germline assignment: CDR1 MNHNS and CDR2 SASEGT. The CDR3 extends over 17 amino acids. V was cut by 5 bases and J by 4 bases, with 20 bases left in between.

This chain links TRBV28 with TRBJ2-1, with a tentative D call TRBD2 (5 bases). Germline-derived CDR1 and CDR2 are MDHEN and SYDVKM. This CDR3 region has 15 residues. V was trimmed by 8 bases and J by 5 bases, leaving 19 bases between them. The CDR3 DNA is TGTGCCAGCGGATTCCCCTTTTCGGGAAACAATGAGCAGTTCTTC. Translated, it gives CASGFPFSGNNEQFF.

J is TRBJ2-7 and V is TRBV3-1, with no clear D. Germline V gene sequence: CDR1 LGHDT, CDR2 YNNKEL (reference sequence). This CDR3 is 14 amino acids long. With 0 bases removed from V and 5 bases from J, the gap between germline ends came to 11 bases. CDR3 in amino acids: CASSQEPGYNEQYF. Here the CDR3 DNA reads TGTGCCAGCAGCCAAGAGCCCGGCTACAACGAGCAGTACTTC.

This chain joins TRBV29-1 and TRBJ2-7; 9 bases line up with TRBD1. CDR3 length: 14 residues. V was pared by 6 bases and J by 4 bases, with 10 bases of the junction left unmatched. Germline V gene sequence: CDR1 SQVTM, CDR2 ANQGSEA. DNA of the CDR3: TGCAGCGTACATGGGACAGGGAATGTGTACGAGCAGTACTTC. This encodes CSVHGTGNVYEQYF.

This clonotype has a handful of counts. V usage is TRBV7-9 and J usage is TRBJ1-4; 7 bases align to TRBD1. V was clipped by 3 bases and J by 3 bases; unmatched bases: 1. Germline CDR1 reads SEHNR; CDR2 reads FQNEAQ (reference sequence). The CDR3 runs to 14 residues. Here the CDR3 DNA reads TGTGCCAGCAGCTTGACAGGGTCTAATGAAAAACTGTTTTTT. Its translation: CASSLTGSNEKLFF.

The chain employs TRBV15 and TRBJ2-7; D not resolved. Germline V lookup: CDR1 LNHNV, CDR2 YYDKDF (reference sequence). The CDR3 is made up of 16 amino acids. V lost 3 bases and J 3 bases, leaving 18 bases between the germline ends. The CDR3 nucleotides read TGTGCCACCAGCAGTAATGATCTAAGTTCTTTCTACGAGCAGTACTTC. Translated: CATSSNDLSSFYEQYF.

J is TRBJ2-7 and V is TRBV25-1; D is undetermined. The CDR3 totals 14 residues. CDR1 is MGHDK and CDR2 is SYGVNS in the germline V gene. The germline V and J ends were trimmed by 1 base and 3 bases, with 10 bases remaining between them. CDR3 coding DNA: TGTGCCAGCAGTGAATCCGGAAGACTCTACGAGCAGTACTTC. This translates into CASSESGRLYEQYF.

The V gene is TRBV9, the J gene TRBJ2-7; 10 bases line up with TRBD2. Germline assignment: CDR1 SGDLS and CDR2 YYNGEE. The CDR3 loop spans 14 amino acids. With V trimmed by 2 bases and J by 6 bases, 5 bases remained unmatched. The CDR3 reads CASSVLAGDSEQYF. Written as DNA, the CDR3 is TGTGCCAGCAGCGTGCTAGCGGGAGACAGCGAGCAGTACTTC. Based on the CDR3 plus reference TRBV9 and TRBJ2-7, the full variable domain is DSGVTQTPKHLITATGQRVTLRCSPRSGDLSVYWYQQSLDQGLQFLIQYYNGEERAKGNILERFSAQQFPDLHSELNLSSLELGDSALYFCASSVLAGDSEQYFGPGTRLTVT.

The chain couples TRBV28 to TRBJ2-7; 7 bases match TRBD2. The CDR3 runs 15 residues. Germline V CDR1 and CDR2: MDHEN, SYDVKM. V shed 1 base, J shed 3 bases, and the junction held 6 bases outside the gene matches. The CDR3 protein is CASSLYGTTFYEQYF. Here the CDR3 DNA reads TGTGCCAGCAGTTTATATGGGACTACCTTCTACGAGCAGTACTTC.

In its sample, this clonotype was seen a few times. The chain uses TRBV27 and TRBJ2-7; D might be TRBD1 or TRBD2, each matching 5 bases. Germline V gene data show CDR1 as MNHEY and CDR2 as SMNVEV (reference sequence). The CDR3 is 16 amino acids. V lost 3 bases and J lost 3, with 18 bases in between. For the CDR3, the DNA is TGTGCCAGCAGTTTGAGGGCACAGGTAATATTCTACGAGCAGTACTTC. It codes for CASSLRAQVIFYEQYF.

The CDR3 protein is CASNQIVGYPGELFF. The CDR3 nucleotides read TGTGCCAGCAACCAAATCGTCGGGTATCCGGGGGAGCTGTTTTTT. V and J are TRBV28 and TRBJ2-2; D uncertain. CDR3 length equals 15 residues. CDR1 MDHEN and CDR2 SYDVKM come from the germline V gene. Trimming pared 7 bases from V and 8 bases from J, leaving 20 bases between.

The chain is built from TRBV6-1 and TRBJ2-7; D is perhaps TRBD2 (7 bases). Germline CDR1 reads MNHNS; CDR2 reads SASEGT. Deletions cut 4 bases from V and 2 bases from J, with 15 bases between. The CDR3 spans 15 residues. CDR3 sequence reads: CASSGRDGGPYEQYF. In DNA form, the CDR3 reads TGTGCCAGCAGTGGAAGGGACGGGGGGCCCTACGAGCAGTACTTC.

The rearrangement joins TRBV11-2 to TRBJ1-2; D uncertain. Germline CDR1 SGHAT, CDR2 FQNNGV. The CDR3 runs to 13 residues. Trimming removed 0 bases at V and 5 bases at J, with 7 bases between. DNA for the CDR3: TGTGCCAGCAGCTTAGATCTGACATATGGCTACACCTTC. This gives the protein CASSLDLTYGYTF.

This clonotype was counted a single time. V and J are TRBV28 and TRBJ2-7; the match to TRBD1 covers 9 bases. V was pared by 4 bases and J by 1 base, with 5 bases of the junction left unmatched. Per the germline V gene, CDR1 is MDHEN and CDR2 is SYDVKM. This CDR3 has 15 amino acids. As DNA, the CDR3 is TGTGCCAGCAGTTGGGACAGGGTTGATTCCTACGAGCAGTACTTC. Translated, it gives CASSWDRVDSYEQYF.

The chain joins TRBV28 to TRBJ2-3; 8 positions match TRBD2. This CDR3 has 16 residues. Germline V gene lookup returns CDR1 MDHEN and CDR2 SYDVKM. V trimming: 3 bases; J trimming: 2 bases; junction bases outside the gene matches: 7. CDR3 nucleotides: TGTGCCAGCAGTTTCGGGACTAGGAAATCCACAGATACGCAGTATTTT. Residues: CASSFGTRKSTDTQYF.

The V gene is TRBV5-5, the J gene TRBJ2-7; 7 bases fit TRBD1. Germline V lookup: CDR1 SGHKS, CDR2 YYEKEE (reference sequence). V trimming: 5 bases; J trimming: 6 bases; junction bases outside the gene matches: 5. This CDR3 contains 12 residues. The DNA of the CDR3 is TGTGCCAGCAGTTTGACAGGGAGCGAGCAGTACTTC. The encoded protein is CASSLTGSEQYF.

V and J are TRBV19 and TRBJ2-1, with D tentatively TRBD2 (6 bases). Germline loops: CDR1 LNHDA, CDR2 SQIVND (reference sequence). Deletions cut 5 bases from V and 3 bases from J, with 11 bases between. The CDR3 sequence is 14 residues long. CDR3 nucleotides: TGTGCCAGTAGTTTGGGACTGAACTACAATGAGCAGTTCTTC. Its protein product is CASSLGLNYNEQFF.

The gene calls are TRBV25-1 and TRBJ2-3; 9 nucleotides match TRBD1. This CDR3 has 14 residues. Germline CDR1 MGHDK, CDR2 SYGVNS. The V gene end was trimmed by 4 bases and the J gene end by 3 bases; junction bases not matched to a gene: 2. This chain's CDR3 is CASSGDRETDTQYF. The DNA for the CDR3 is TGTGCCAGCAGTGGGGACAGGGAAACAGATACGCAGTATTTT.

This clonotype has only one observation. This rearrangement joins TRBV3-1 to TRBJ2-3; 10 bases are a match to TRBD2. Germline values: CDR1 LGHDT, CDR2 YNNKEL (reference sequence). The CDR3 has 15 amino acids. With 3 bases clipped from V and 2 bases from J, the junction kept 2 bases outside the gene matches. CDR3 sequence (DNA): TGTGCCAGCAGCCAGGGACTAGCGACCACAGATACGCAGTATTTT. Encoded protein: CASSQGLATTDTQYF.

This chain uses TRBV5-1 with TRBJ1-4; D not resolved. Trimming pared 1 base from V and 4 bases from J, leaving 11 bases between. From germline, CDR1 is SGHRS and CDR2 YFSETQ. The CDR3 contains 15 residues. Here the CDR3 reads CASSLFWGFNEKLFF. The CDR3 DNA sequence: TGCGCCAGCAGCTTGTTTTGGGGTTTTAATGAAAAACTGTTTTTT.

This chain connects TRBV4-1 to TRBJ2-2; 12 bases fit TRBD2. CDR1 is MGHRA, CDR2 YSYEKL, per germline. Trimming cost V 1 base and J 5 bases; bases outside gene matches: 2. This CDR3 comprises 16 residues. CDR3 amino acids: CASSQASGRGTGELFF. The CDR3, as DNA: TGCGCCAGCAGCCAAGCTAGCGGGAGGGGGACCGGGGAGCTGTTTTTT.

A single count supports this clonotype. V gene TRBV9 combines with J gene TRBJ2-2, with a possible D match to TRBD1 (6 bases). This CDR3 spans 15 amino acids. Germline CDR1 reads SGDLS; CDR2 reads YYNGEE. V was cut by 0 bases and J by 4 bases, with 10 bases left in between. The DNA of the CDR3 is TGTGCCAGCAGCGTAGGACAGGTTGGCACCGGGGAGCTGTTTTTT. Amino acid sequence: CASSVGQVGTGELFF.

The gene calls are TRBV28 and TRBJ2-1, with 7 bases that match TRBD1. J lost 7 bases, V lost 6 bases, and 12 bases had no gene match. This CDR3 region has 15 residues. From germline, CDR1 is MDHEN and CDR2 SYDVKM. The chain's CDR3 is CASSPGQLKANEQFF. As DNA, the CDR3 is TGTGCCAGCAGCCCGGGACAGCTTAAGGCTAATGAGCAGTTCTTC.